This paragraph covers one TCR beta chain sequence. This record belongs to a study of blood T cell repertoires in COVID-19. On the study more broadly: Some COVID-19 samples were acute and others convalescent; all came from the United States, Italy and Spain. From T cells, B-cell-depleted T cells, or PBMCs came the material, which was cDNA or gDNA.

Authors' methods: Counts of nucleated cells, estimated from reference gene primer amplification, were obtained. Produced via immunoSEQ multiplex PCR; TCRdb's table is partial and in-frame only. V and J calls plus clone size are reproduced from that table; the DNA served to infer D and trimming. In the table there are about 56,000 clones, 70% to 90% of which are singletons. Sequencing used peripheral blood. This receptor was obtained from a human donor in a cohort sampled during active COVID-19.

The CDR3 sequence: CASSWGTGATNEKLFF. The CDR3 nucleotides read TGTGCCAGCAGCTGGGGAACAGGGGCAACTAATGAAAAACTGTTTTTT. V is TRBV7-2 and J is TRBJ1-4; 7 bases map to TRBD1. V shed 4 bases and J 0 bases; nucleotides not matched to a gene: 5. The germline V gene encodes CDR1 SGHTA and CDR2 FQGNSA. The CDR3 contains 16 residues.